This TCR beta chain was observed in a study of a mutant IDH1 vaccine in newly diagnosed glioma. The wider study: Following radiotherapy alone, or alongside temozolomide cycles, vaccination was started after an interval of 4-6 weeks.

Sample time point: week 47, end of study. The study gave 300 ug of mutant IDH1 20-mer peptide per vaccine dose, with topical imiquimod. V dropped 4 bases and J dropped 4; count of bases not matched to a gene: 4. The CDR3 consists of 13 residues. Germline CDR1 SGHRS, CDR2 YFSETQ. Concerning this clone itself: Its antigen is as yet unknown.

Some clones are missing from TCRdb's copy, which holds only in-frame ones; the method was immunoSEQ multiplex PCR. Among approximately 56,000 clones listed, about 61% were seen once. The J gene is TRBJ2-5, the V gene TRBV5-1; 7 bases match TRBD1. This clonotype originated in a man aged 35 to 55 with glioma. Some clones in this sample may be carry-over from other donors' samples. Sequenced material: peripheral blood mononuclear cells (PBMCs), taken from a glioma patient whose treatment included an IDH1 peptide vaccine. CDR3 nucleotides: TGCGCCAGCAGCAGGGACAGAGGAGAGACCCAGTACTTC. Amino acid sequence: CASSRDRGETQYF.